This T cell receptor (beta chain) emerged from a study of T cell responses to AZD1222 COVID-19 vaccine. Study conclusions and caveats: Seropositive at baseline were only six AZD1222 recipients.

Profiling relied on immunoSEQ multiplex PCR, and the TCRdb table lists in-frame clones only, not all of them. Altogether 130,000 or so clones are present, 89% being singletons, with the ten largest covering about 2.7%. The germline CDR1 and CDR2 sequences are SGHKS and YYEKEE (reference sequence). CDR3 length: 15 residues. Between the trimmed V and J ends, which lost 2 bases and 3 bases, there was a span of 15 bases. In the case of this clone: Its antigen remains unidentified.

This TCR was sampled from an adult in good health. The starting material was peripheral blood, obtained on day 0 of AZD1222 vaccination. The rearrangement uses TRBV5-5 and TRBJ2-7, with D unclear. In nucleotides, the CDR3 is TGTGCCAGCAGCTTTGGGGATAGGGCTAACTACGAGCAGTACTTC. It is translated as CASSFGDRANYEQYF.